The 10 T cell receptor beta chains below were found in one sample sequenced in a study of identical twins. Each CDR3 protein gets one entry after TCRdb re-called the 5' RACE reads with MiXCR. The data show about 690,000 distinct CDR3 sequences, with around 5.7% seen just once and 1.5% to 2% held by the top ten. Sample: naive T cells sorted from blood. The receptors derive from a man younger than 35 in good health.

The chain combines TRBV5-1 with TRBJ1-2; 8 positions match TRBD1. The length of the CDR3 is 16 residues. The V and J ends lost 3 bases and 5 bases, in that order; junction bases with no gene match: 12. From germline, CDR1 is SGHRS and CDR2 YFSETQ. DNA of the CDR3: TGCGCCAGCAGCTCGACAGGACAACAGGGGGAGTATGGCTACACCTTC. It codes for CASSSTGQQGEYGYTF.

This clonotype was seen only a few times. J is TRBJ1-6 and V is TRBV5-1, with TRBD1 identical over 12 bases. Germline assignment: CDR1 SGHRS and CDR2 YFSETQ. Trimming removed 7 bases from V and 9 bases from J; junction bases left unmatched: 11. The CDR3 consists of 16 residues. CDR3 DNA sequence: TGCGCCAGCCGCGGGACAGGGGGCGTTTCTATTTCACCCCTCCACTTT. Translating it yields CASRGTGGVSISPLHF.

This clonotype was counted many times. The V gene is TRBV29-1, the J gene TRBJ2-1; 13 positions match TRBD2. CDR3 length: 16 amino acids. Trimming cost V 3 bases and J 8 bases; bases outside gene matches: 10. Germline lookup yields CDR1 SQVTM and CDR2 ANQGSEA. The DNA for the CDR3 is TGCAGCGTTGACCAAATACTAGCGGGAGGGCATGATGAGCAGTTCTTC. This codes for CSVDQILAGGHDEQFF.

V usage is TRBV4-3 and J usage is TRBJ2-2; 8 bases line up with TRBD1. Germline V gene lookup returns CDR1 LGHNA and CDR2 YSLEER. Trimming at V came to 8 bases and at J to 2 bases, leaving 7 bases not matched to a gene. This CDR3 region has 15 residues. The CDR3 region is CASALGQGNTGELFF. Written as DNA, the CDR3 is TGCGCCAGCGCGTTAGGACAGGGCAACACCGGGGAGCTGTTTTTT.

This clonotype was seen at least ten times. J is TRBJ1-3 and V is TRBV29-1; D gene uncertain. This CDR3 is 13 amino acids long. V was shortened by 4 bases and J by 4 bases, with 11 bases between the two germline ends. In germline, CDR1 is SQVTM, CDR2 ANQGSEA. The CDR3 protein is CSVGQLTGNTIYF. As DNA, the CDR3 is TGCAGCGTTGGACAATTGACGGGAAACACCATATATTTT. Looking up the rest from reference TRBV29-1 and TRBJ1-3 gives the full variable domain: SAVISQKPSRDICQRGTSLTIQCQVDSQVTMMFWYRQQPGQSLTLIATANQGSEATYESGFVIDKFPISRPNLTFSTLTVSNMSPEDSSIYLCSVGQLTGNTIYFGEGSWLTVV.

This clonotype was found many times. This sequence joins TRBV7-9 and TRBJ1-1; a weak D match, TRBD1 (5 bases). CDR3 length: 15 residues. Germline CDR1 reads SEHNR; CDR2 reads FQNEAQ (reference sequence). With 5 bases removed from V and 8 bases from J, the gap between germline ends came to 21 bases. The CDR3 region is CASSRRDQYPKEAFF. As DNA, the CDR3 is TGTGCCAGCAGCCGTAGGGACCAGTACCCGAAGGAAGCTTTCTTT.

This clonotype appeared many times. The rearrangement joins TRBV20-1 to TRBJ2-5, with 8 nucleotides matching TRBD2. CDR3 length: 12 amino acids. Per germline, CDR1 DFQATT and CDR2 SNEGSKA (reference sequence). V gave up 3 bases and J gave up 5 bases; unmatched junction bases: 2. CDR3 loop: CSASRLAETQYF. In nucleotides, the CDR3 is TGCAGTGCTAGTCGACTAGCGGAGACCCAGTACTTC.

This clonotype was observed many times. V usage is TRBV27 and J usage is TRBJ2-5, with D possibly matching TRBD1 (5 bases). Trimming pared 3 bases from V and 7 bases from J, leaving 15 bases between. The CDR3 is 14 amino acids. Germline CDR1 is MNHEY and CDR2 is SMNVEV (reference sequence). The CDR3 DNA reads TGTGCCAGCAGTTTGTCAGGGTTCGAGGCGACCCAGTACTTC. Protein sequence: CASSLSGFEATQYF.

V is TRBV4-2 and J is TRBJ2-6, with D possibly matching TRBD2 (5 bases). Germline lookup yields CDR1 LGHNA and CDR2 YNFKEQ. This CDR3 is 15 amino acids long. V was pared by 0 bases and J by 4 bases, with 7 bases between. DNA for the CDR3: TGTGCCAGCAGCCAAGAGGGAGCCGGGGCCAACGTCCTGACTTTC. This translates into CASSQEGAGANVLTF.

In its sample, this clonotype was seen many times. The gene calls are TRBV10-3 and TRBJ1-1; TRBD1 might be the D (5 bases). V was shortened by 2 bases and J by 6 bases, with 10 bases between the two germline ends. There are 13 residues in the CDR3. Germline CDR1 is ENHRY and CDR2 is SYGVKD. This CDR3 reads CAISEIQAAEAFF. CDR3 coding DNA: TGTGCCATCAGTGAGATACAGGCTGCTGAAGCTTTCTTT.